This section outlines one T cell receptor (beta chain) sequence together with its context. Its target is unknown. The sample comes from a study of T cells in Graves' hyperthyroidism and ophthalmopathy. Overall study context: Peripheral blood was obtained at initial diagnosis, preceding any treatment.

The CDR3 regions of TCR beta were amplified from RNA transcripts. HTBI primers were the set used in a first-round RT-PCR of the TCR CDR3. TCRdb recomputed calls from the multiplex PCR reads with MiXCR, one row per CDR3 protein. Here the sample spans fewer than 650,000 distinct CDR3 sequences, roughly 14% being singletons. PBMCs were derived from roughly 9.6 ml fresh peripheral blood. Study-wide points: Most expanded thyroid clonotypes above 0.001 also appeared in blood.

The sequenced material came from blood. This TCR was recovered from a woman between 35 and 50 years old with Graves' ophthalmopathy.

CDR3 bases: TGTGCCACCAGCGCATACCCCGATTACGAGCAGTACTTC. Its translation is CATSAYPDYEQYF. The chain has TRBV15 and TRBJ2-7; D unresolved. CDR1 and CDR2 from the germline V gene are LNHNV and YYDKDF (reference sequence). Trimming shortened V by 5 bases and J by 4 bases, and 12 bases separated the two germline ends. The CDR3 loop spans 13 amino acids.